This record looks at one T cell receptor beta chain sequence and its context. Its cognate antigen is unknown. The read stops 3 residues short of the end of the CDR3; the missing end is completed from the germline J gene. This CDR3 comprises 15 residues. Germline CDR1 SEHNR, CDR2 FQNEAQ (reference sequence). J was trimmed by 1 base and V by 2 bases; bases with no gene match: 4. TCR beta CDR3 amplified by multiplex PCR from roughly 1,100 ng genomic DNA. TCRdb's copy holds only in-frame clones and misses some; the assay was immunoSEQ multiplex PCR. The listing contains 35,000 to 50,000 clones. The entry originates in a study of T cells in women clearing cervical HPV infection. Study background: Blood came at first lesion visit for cases, post-clearance for controls.

Study-wide results and limits: CIN3+ cases had significantly higher TCR repertoire richness than controls, but evenness did not differ. Combining TCR richness with V gene abundances gave roughly 0.88 AUC.

This receptor was taken from a woman between 18 and 75 years old with a cervical HPV16 infection that either progressed to CIN3+ or cleared (not recorded which). The specimen was blood buffy coat. V is TRBV7-9 and J is TRBJ1-2, with 7 bases identical to TRBD1. CDR3 amino acids: CASSLIGTDNYGYTF. CDR3 DNA (partial): TGTGCCAGCAGCTTAATCGGGACAGATAACTATGGC.